This paragraph reports one T cell receptor (beta chain). The length of the CDR3 is 13 residues. V lost 4 bases and J lost 7, with 11 bases in between. In germline, CDR1 is GTSNPN, CDR2 SVGIG (reference sequence). The sample belongs to a study of CD8 T cells in Susac syndrome. Study-level background: The Susac syndrome patients that were sequenced included five or six with active disease and roughly 8 in remission.

CD8+ and CD4+ T cells from blood underwent TCR beta sequencing. TEMRA cells were enriched by FACS, and CD4+ and CD8+ T cells were negatively isolated. An input of roughly 0.5 to 1 ug of RNA was subjected to reverse transcription using random hexamers. TCR beta CDR3 was amplified by immunoSEQ multiplex PCR. This amplification extended across 54 Vbeta and 13 Jbeta segments. TCRdb analysed the immunoSEQ multiplex PCR reads with MiXCR anew, one entry per CDR3 protein. The sample lists under 150,000 distinct CDR3 sequences, 85% to 95% seen once, with 0.13% to 0.15% in the top ten. V is TRBV30 and J is TRBJ1-6; D perhaps matches TRBD1 (6 bases). What was sequenced was CD4+ T cells from PBMCs. The sequence came from a human donor with Susac syndrome. CDR3 protein: CAWKGQWNSPLHF. The CDR3 nucleotides are TGTGCCTGGAAAGGACAGTGGAATTCACCCCTCCACTTT.